This T cell receptor beta chain is from a study of T cells expressing NK-cell markers (dated by TCRdb to 2020 to 2021). Regarding the research as a whole: In sorted CD3+CD56+NKG2C+, CD3+CD56+NKG2C- and CD3+CD56-NKG2C+ T-cell subsets from several donors, TCR beta-chain repertoires were profiled. Of the eight sequenced donors, seven were found to be HCMV-seropositive and one was found to be HCMV-seronegative. The eight sequenced donors were randomly selected healthy volunteers, three men and five women. Illumina HiSeq 2000/2500, MiSeq or NextSeq was used to sequence libraries as 2 x 150 bp reads. Study-wide conclusions, independent of this receptor: Those dominant clonotypes were again the most abundant among CD3+CD56-NKG2C+ cells in several donors, at roughly 25-60.1%. Whether the expanded NKG2C-expressing T cell clones were specific for HCMV antigens remained unclear. In six donors, the dominant CD3+CD56+NKG2C+ clonotypes ranked among the top 10 CD8+ clonotypes, making up about 1.0-8% of CD8+ T cells.

For CDR1 and CDR2, the germline V gene lists MNHNS and SASEGT. The CDR3 measures 14 amino acids from cysteine to phenylalanine. No DNA sequence was recorded. On this clonotype itself: This receptor's antigen is unknown.

This sample was sequenced with an Illumina HiSeq 2000. 5'RACE template switching, by which a universal primer site and unique molecular identifiers were added, was used to make TCR beta cDNA libraries. cDNA synthesis was primed from the TCR beta constant segment and was followed by two successive PCR amplification steps. On the authors' methods: MIGEC was used to demultiplex reads and group the reads by UMI, and MiTCR was used to assemble and quantify clonotypes. Only TCR cDNA sequences supported by at least two reads were kept to exclude erroneous sequences. The tcR package was used for downstream repertoire analysis, and clonotypes were matched between fractions using CDR3 nucleotide sequence together with V segment. VDJmatch was used to annotate antigen specificity against VDJdb, with one amino acid substitution in CDR3 allowed. Based on TCRdb reprocessing of the reads, there is one entry per CDR3 protein sequence, and DNA is missing. The V and J calls, along with clone size, are taken from TCRdb and not from the paper's own processing. The table for this sample shows approximately 460,000 distinct CDR3 sequences. Together, the top ten hold more than 7% of the sample.

HCMV serostatus was determined by detecting HCMV-specific IgG in serum with a commercial ELISA kit. Ficoll density gradient centrifugation was used to isolate peripheral blood mononuclear cells from blood. This receptor was taken from a woman between 18 and 70 years old in good health. In this chain, TRBV6-1 is recombined with TRBJ2-1; the D call from TCRdb, TRBD2, cannot be confirmed without DNA. Specimen: blood T cells: a sorted CD56 or NKG2C T cell subset, CD4+ or CD8+ T cells, or bulk PBMC T cells (not recorded which). The CDR3 reads as follows: CASESGTSYNEQFF.